Presented here are 24 T cell receptor beta chains from one specimen sequenced in a study of T cell responses to AZD1222 COVID-19 vaccine. Only in-frame clones appear in the TCRdb table, and some are missing; sequencing was by immunoSEQ multiplex PCR. Among 190,000 or so clones listed, about 94% were seen once. Sequenced material: peripheral blood, taken 28 days after the second AZD1222 dose. The origin of the receptors is an adult who received the AZD1222 COVID-19 vaccine.

The J gene is TRBJ1-1, the V gene TRBV13, with D unresolved. The CDR3 is 13 residues long. Trimming left V 5 bases short and J 1 base short, with 8 bases between. CDR1 PRHDT and CDR2 FYEKMQ come from the germline V gene (reference sequence). As DNA, the CDR3 is TGTGCCAGCAGCGATTACACGAACACTGAAGCTTTCTTT. This gives the protein CASSDYTNTEAFF.

V gene TRBV5-1 combines with J gene TRBJ1-5, with D perhaps matching TRBD1 (5 bases). This CDR3 has 14 residues. Germline V gene sequence: CDR1 SGHRS, CDR2 YFSETQ. V was trimmed by 2 bases and J by 4 bases, leaving 10 bases between them. This CDR3 is CASSLGDLNQPQHF. CDR3 DNA sequence: TGCGCCAGCAGCTTAGGGGACCTTAATCAGCCCCAGCATTTT.

The rearrangement uses TRBV4-2 and TRBJ1-1; 8 positions agree with TRBD1. The CDR3 has 17 amino acids. Germline V lookup: CDR1 LGHNA, CDR2 YNFKEQ. J was trimmed by 7 bases and V by 1 base; bases with no gene match: 14. The CDR3 sequence is CASSQVGLGPGGFEAFF. CDR3 DNA: TGTGCCAGCAGCCAAGTTGGGCTGGGGCCAGGGGGCTTTGAAGCTTTCTTT.

A word on this clone: Other DNA sequences within the sample encode an identical CDR3. CDR3 bases: TGTGCCAGCAGCCAGGACAGGGGGTACGGCTACACCTTC. Translating gives CASSQDRGYGYTF. The V gene is TRBV14, the J gene TRBJ1-2, with 10 bases aligning to TRBD1. CDR3 size: 13 residues. The germline V gene has CDR1 SGHDN and CDR2 FVKESK. The V gene end was trimmed by 3 bases and the J gene end by 8 bases; junction bases not matched to a gene: 3.

V is TRBV2 and J is TRBJ1-1; unclear D gene. Per the germline V gene, CDR1 is SNHLY and CDR2 is FYNNEI. The CDR3 runs to 14 residues. V was pared by 4 bases and J by 2 bases, with 11 bases between. CDR3 loop: CASSGVNSNTEAFF. The CDR3 region has the DNA TGTGCCAGCAGTGGGGTCAACTCTAACACTGAAGCTTTCTTT.

V usage is TRBV7-3 and J usage is TRBJ1-3; 8 bases map to TRBD1. V lost 4 bases and J lost 2; bases outside the gene matches: 4. The germline V gene has CDR1 SGHTA and CDR2 FQGTGA. The CDR3 extends over 15 amino acids. CDR3 bases: TGTGCCAGCAGCTATACAGGGGGAACTGGAAACACCATATATTTT. This sequence encodes CASSYTGGTGNTIYF.

The chain employs TRBV11-3 and TRBJ1-3, with TRBD1 as a possible D gene (5 bases). V lost 3 bases to trimming and J lost 9 bases, with 15 bases between them. CDR3 size: 14 residues. Per germline, CDR1 SGHNT and CDR2 YENEEA. The CDR3 here is CASSLDGGGSTIYF. For the CDR3, the DNA is TGTGCCAGCAGCTTGGACGGTGGGGGATCCACCATATATTTT.

V gene TRBV4-3 combines with J gene TRBJ2-7; D might be TRBD2 (5 bases). Germline CDR1 LGHNA, CDR2 YSLEER. CDR3 length equals 17 residues. Trimming left V 0 bases short and J 3 bases short, with 18 bases between. DNA of the CDR3: TGCGCCAGCAGCCAAGAACTAATCGGAGGTCGGTACTACGAGCAGTACTTC. It is translated as CASSQELIGGRYYEQYF.

The chain combines TRBV6-5 with TRBJ1-3; a possible D gene is TRBD1 (5 bases). CDR3 length: 14 residues. V gave up 6 bases and J gave up 4 bases, with 13 bases separating them. Germline CDR1 MNHEY, CDR2 SVGAGI. DNA for the CDR3: TGTGCCAGCAGGCGATCCAGGGAGGGAAACACCATATATTTT. Translating gives CASRRSREGNTIYF.

The rearrangement uses TRBV4-2 and TRBJ1-1; D is unresolved. CDR3 length: 16 residues. The V gene lost 0 bases and the J gene lost 11 bases, with 22 bases spanning the gap. CDR1 LGHNA and CDR2 YNFKEQ come from the germline V gene. The CDR3 spells CASSQDRNVAGRMAFF. CDR3 nucleotide sequence: TGTGCCAGCAGCCAAGATAGGAATGTGGCGGGGAGGATGGCTTTCTTT.

This clone showed up just a few times. V usage is TRBV7-8 and J usage is TRBJ2-1; D remains ambiguous. This CDR3 is 12 amino acids long. V lost 0 bases to trimming and J lost 7 bases, with 4 bases between them. Looked up from germline, CDR1 is SGHVS and CDR2 is FQNEAQ. The CDR3 is CASSLALNEQFF. The DNA for the CDR3 is TGTGCCAGCAGCTTAGCGTTAAATGAGCAGTTCTTC.

The V call is TRBV7-9, the J call TRBJ2-1; TRBD2 matches at 11 bases. The V gene end was trimmed by 0 bases and the J gene end by 8 bases; junction bases not matched to a gene: 9. This CDR3 is 17 amino acids long. Germline V gene lookup returns CDR1 SEHNR and CDR2 FQNEAQ (reference sequence). The CDR3 here is CASSLALDSGGAYEQFF. CDR3 bases: TGTGCCAGCAGCTTAGCGCTAGATAGCGGGGGGGCATATGAGCAGTTCTTC. Full variable domain (rest looked up from reference TRBV7-9 and TRBJ2-1): DTGVSQNPRHKITKRGQNVTFRCDPISEHNRLYWYRQTLGQGPEFLTYFQNEAQLEKSRLLSDRFSAERPKGSFSTLEIQRTEQGDSAMYLCASSLALDSGGAYEQFFGPGTRLTVL.

The chain combines TRBV15 with TRBJ1-3; no firm D call. The germline gives CDR1 LNHNV, CDR2 YYDKDF (reference sequence). Trimming pared 0 bases from V and 8 bases from J, leaving 14 bases between. CDR3 size: 15 residues. CDR3 in amino acids: CATSRDRTPEDTIYF. The CDR3 bases are TGTGCCACCAGCAGAGATAGGACCCCCGAGGACACCATATATTTT.

In its sample, this clone was seen once. The rearrangement joins TRBV13 to TRBJ1-6; a weak D match, TRBD1 (5 bases). The CDR3 has 15 residues. Germline V CDR1 and CDR2: PRHDT, FYEKMQ (reference sequence). Trimming cost V 5 bases and J 8 bases, with 16 bases left between them. CDR3 bases: TGTGCCAGCAGCAGCCGCCGGGACGGCTATTCACCCCTCCACTTT. Protein sequence: CASSSRRDGYSPLHF.

This chain joins TRBV5-4 and TRBJ2-3, with D possibly being TRBD2 (5 bases). CDR1 is SGHNT, CDR2 YYREEE, per germline (reference sequence). V gave up 0 bases and J gave up 2 bases, with 10 bases separating them. The length of the CDR3 is 15 residues. Here the CDR3 DNA reads TGTGCCAGCAGCTTGGAGTTCCGGGACACAGATACGCAGTATTTT. This encodes CASSLEFRDTDTQYF.

The V call is TRBV11-3, the J call TRBJ2-1; maybe TRBD2 (6 bases). V dropped 5 bases and J dropped 2 bases, with 22 bases sitting between them. The CDR3 extends over 18 amino acids. Germline V CDR1 and CDR2: SGHNT, YENEEA. CDR3 DNA: TGTGCCAGCAGCCGTAGCGGAAGGGACTTGCCCCCCTACAATGAGCAGTTCTTC. This translates into CASSRSGRDLPPYNEQFF.

This chain connects TRBV7-9 to TRBJ1-5; D not resolved. Germline V gene data show CDR1 as SEHNR and CDR2 as FQNEAQ (reference sequence). The CDR3 totals 13 residues. The ends were cut back, 1 base at V and 5 bases at J, with 6 bases in the middle. Here the CDR3 DNA reads TGTGCCAGCAGCTTAGGCGCGTATCAGCCCCAGCATTTT. Protein product: CASSLGAYQPQHF.

With regard to this clone: In the same sample, other DNA sequences code for this CDR3. The chain employs TRBV6-5 and TRBJ2-7; tentative D call: TRBD2 (5 bases). The CDR3 is made up of 13 amino acids. The germline V and J ends were trimmed by 2 bases and 2 bases, with 7 bases remaining between them. Germline CDR1 MNHEY, CDR2 SVGAGI. CDR3 region: CASSYAGTYEQYF. The CDR3, as DNA: TGTGCCAGCAGTTACGCGGGTACCTACGAGCAGTACTTC.

The chain recombines TRBV5-1 with TRBJ2-7; D may be TRBD1 (6 bases). The germline CDR1 and CDR2 sequences are SGHRS and YFSETQ. CDR3 size: 14 residues. Trimming removed 5 bases at V and 5 bases at J, with 17 bases between. This CDR3 is CASRLSRGSHEQYF. In DNA form, the CDR3 reads TGCGCCAGCAGGCTCAGCAGGGGAAGCCACGAGCAGTACTTC.

This chain links TRBV3-1 (or the pseudogene TRBV3-2) with TRBJ2-3, with D perhaps assigned TRBD1 or TRBD2 (5 bases each). The CDR3 covers 16 residues. CDR1 is LGHDT, CDR2 YNNKEL, per germline (reference sequence). Trimming left V 0 bases short and J 0 bases short, with 10 bases between. CDR3 in DNA: TGTGCCAGCAGCCAAGATTCCGGGACCAGCACAGATACGCAGTATTTT. This gives the protein CASSQDSGTSTDTQYF.

This clone was observed once. The gene calls are TRBV19 and TRBJ1-5; TRBD1 might be the D (5 bases). The CDR3 consists of 13 residues. CDR1 and CDR2 (germline): LNHDA, SQIVND (reference sequence). V lost 5 bases to trimming and J lost 2 bases, with 7 bases between them. The DNA of the CDR3 is TGTGCCAGTAGTCAGGGTGGCAATCAGCCCCAGCATTTT. It codes for CASSQGGNQPQHF. Together with reference TRBV19 and TRBJ1-5, the CDR3 gives the full variable domain: DGGITQSPKYLFRKEGQNVTLSCEQNLNHDAMYWYRQDPGQGLRLIYYSQIVNDFQKGDIAEGYSVSREKKESFPLTVTSAQKNPTAFYLCASSQGGNQPQHFGDGTRLSIL.

V gene TRBV2 combines with J gene TRBJ1-2; 8 bases match TRBD1. Trimming took 6 bases from V and 6 from J; bases not matched to a gene: 6. This CDR3 is built from 13 residues. Germline V lookup: CDR1 SNHLY, CDR2 FYNNEI. The CDR3 protein is CASRQGQGNGYTF. The CDR3, as DNA: TGTGCCAGCAGACAAGGACAGGGTAATGGCTACACCTTC.

This clone occurred once. This rearrangement joins TRBV27 to TRBJ2-4; D unresolved. Trimming left V 3 bases short and J 0 bases short, with 18 bases between. Germline V gene lookup returns CDR1 MNHEY and CDR2 SMNVEV (reference sequence). CDR3 length: 18 residues. CDR3 nucleotides: TGTGCCAGCAGTTTCCGGAACCCTTTCGGCGGAGCCAAAAACATTCAGTACTTC. It encodes CASSFRNPFGGAKNIQYF.

The chain links TRBV6-2 or TRBV6-3 to TRBJ1-4; 7 bases align to TRBD1. Unmatched junction bases numbered 7, after V lost 2 bases and J lost 7 bases. This CDR3 is built from 15 residues. Looked up from germline, CDR1 is MNHEY and CDR2 is SVGEGT. Here the CDR3 DNA reads TGTGCCAGCAGTTACAATAGGGGGCTTGTTGAAAAACTGTTTTTT. Translated: CASSYNRGLVEKLFF.